Shown below are 5 T cell receptor beta chains from a single sample sequenced in a study of blood T cell repertoires in COVID-19. TCRdb keeps only in-frame clones here, not all; method: immunoSEQ multiplex PCR. The sample has some 160,000 clones; just under 80% are singletons. What was sequenced was peripheral blood. Every receptor here comes from a woman older than 75 with acute or convalescent COVID-19.

The rearrangement uses TRBV15 and TRBJ1-2; 9 nucleotides agree with TRBD1. This CDR3 spans 17 amino acids. J gave up 5 bases and V 0 bases, and 10 bases lay outside the gene matches. Germline assignment: CDR1 LNHNV and CDR2 YYDKDF (reference sequence). CDR3 loop: CATSRDPGTGTMYGYTF. CDR3 DNA sequence: TGTGCCACCAGCAGAGATCCGGGGACAGGGACCATGTATGGCTACACCTTC.

This clone came up a few times. The chain carries TRBV30 and TRBJ1-5, with 11 bases that match TRBD1. This CDR3 spans 13 amino acids. Germline-derived CDR1 and CDR2 are GTSNPN and SVGIG (reference sequence). The V gene end was trimmed by 6 bases and the J gene end by 6 bases; junction bases not matched to a gene: 4. This chain's CDR3 is CACGDRGAQPQHF. Here the CDR3 DNA reads TGTGCCTGTGGGGACAGGGGGGCTCAGCCCCAGCATTTT.

The rearrangement links TRBV2 to TRBJ2-5; 8 positions match TRBD2. V trimming: 7 bases; J trimming: 4 bases; junction bases outside the gene matches: 8. The CDR3 covers 14 residues. Germline V CDR1 and CDR2: SNHLY, FYNNEI. The DNA for the CDR3 is TGTGCCAGCACCGGGACTAGATATCCAGAGACCCAGTACTTC. Translated, it gives CASTGTRYPETQYF.

The chain joins TRBV6-5 to TRBJ2-7; D is perhaps TRBD1 (5 bases). CDR3 length equals 12 residues. V was clipped by 4 bases and J by 3 bases, with 7 bases between them. Germline V gene lookup returns CDR1 MNHEY and CDR2 SVGAGI. The DNA of the CDR3 is TGTGCCAGCAGTTTTCAGGGCTACGAGCAGTACTTC. This gives the protein CASSFQGYEQYF.

This clone was observed a handful of times. The same CDR3 can be traced to other DNA sequences in this sample. This rearrangement joins TRBV6-5 to TRBJ1-2; D may be TRBD1 (6 bases). The CDR3 consists of 13 residues. V lost 6 bases to trimming and J lost 0 bases, with 8 bases between them. The germline V gene has CDR1 MNHEY and CDR2 SVGAGI. The CDR3 region has the DNA TGTGCCAGCAGCCGGACAGCTAACTATGGCTACACCTTC. Translation: CASSRTANYGYTF.